This entry lists 4 T cell receptor beta chains sequenced from one sample in a study of cytomegalovirus exposure and HLA in healthy donors. A multiplex PCR was run with 60 Vbeta primers and 13 Jbeta primers. Generated by immunoSEQ multiplex PCR, the TCRdb table keeps only in-frame clones and is missing some. The sample includes about 140,000 clones, about 80% of them seen just once. The sequenced material came from PBMCs. The receptors derive from a male donor in good health and CMV-seropositive.

The rearrangement uses TRBV19 and TRBJ1-2, with a tentative D call TRBD1 (6 bases). Per germline, CDR1 LNHDA and CDR2 SQIVND (reference sequence). The CDR3 is 15 amino acids. Trimming cost V 6 bases and J 4 bases, with 18 bases left between them. The CDR3 here is CASRTRGGRVYGYTF. The CDR3 bases are TGTGCCAGTAGGACCCGCGGGGGGCGAGTCTATGGCTACACCTTC.

The chain carries TRBV28 and TRBJ2-7; weak D call: TRBD1 (5 bases). This CDR3 has 16 amino acids. V lost 7 bases to trimming and J lost 6 bases, with 25 bases between them. Germline V gene data show CDR1 as MDHEN and CDR2 as SYDVKM. The CDR3 DNA is TGTGCCAGCAAGGGGATGCTTTCGGGCCCCTCCGGCGAGCAGTACTTC. As protein: CASKGMLSGPSGEQYF.

This clone occurred a few times. The chain combines TRBV5-4 with TRBJ1-2; D possibly corresponds to TRBD1 (5 bases). This CDR3 comprises 14 residues. Germline CDR1 SGHNT, CDR2 YYREEE (reference sequence). V was shortened by 4 bases and J by 4 bases, with 14 bases between the two germline ends. The CDR3 DNA reads as TGTGCCAGCAGCCGACCAGGGTACGGCTATGGCTACACCTTC. It yields the protein CASSRPGYGYGYTF.

This rearrangement joins TRBV4-3 to TRBJ2-3, with TRBD2 matching over 10 bases. The trim removed 2 bases at V and 1 base at J, leaving 9 bases unmatched. The germline CDR1 and CDR2 sequences are LGHNA and YSLEER. The CDR3 length is 18 residues. The CDR3 DNA reads as TGCGCCAGCAGCCAATTTCCCGGGACTAGCGTACGCACAGATACGCAGTATTTT. Translated: CASSQFPGTSVRTDTQYF.